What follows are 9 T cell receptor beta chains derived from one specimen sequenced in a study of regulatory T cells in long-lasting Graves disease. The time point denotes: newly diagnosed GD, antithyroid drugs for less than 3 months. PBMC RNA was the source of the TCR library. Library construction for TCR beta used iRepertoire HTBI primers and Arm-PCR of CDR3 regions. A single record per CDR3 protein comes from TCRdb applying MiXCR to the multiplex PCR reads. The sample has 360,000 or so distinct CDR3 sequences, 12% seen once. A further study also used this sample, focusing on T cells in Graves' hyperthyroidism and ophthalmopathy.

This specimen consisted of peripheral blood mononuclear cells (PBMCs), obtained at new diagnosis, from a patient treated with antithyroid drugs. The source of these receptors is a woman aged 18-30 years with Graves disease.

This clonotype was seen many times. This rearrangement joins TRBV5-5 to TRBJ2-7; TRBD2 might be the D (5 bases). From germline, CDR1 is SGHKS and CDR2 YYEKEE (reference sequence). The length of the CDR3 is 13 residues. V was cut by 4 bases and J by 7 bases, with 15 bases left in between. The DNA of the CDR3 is TGTGCCAGCAGCCTCTTTGAGGGTCGGGAGCAGTACTTC. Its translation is CASSLFEGREQYF.

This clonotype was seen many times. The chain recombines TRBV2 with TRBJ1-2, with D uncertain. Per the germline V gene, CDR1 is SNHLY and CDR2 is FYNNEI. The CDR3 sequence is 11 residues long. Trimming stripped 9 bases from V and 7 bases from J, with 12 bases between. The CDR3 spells CARKISVGYTF. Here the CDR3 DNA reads TGTGCCAGAAAGATTTCGGTTGGCTACACCTTC. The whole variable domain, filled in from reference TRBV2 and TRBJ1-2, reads EPEVTQTPSHQVTQMGQEVILRCVPISNHLYFYWYRQILGQKVEFLVSFYNNEISEKSEIFDDQFSVERPDGSNFTLKIRSTKLEDSAMYFCARKISVGYTFGSGTRLTVV.

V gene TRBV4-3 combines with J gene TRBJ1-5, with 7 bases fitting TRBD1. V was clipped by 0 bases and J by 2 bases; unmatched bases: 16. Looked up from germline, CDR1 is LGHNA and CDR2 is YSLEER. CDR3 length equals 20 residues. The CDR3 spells CASSQEWRQGLQLGNQPQHF. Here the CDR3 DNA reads TGCGCCAGCAGCCAAGAATGGCGACAGGGACTCCAGTTGGGCAATCAGCCCCAGCATTTT.

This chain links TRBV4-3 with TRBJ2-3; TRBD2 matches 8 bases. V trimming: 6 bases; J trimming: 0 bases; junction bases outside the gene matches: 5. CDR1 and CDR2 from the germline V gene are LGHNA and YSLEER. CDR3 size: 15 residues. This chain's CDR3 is CASRAGGASTDTQYF. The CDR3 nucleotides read TGCGCCAGCAGGGCCGGGGGGGCCAGCACAGATACGCAGTATTTT.

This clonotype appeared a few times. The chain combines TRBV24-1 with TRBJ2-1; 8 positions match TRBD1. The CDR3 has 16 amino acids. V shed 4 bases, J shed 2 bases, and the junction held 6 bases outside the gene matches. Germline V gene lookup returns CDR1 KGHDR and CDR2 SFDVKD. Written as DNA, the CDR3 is TGTGCCACCAGTGAACCCGGGACAGGAACCTACAATGAGCAGTTCTTC. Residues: CATSEPGTGTYNEQFF.

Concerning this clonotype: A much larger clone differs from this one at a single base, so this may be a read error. CDR3 coding DNA: TGTGCCATCAGTTCCCAGGGGGCGGGTACTGAAACTTTCTTT. Protein product: CAISSQGAGTETFF. This chain links TRBV10-3 with TRBJ1-1; 8 bases are a match to TRBD1. The CDR3 has 14 residues. Per the germline V gene, CDR1 is ENHRY and CDR2 is SYGVKD.

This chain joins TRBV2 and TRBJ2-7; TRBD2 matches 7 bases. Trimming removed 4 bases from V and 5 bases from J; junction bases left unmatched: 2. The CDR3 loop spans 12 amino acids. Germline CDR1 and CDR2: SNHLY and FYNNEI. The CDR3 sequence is CASSGTRNEQYF. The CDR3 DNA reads TGTGCCAGCAGTGGGACTAGAAACGAGCAGTACTTC.

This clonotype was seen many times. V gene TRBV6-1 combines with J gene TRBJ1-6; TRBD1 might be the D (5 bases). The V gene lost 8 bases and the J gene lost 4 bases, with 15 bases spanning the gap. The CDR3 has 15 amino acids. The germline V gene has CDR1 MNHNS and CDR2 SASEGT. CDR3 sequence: CASERAGSYNSPLHF. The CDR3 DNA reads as TGTGCCAGCGAACGTGCAGGGTCATATAATTCACCCCTCCACTTT.

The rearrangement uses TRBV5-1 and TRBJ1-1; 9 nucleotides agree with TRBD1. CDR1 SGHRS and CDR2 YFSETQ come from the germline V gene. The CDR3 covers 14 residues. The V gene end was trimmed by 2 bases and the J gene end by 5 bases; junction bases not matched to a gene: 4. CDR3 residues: CASSFRQGETEAFF. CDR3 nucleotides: TGCGCCAGCAGCTTCCGACAGGGGGAAACTGAAGCTTTCTTT.